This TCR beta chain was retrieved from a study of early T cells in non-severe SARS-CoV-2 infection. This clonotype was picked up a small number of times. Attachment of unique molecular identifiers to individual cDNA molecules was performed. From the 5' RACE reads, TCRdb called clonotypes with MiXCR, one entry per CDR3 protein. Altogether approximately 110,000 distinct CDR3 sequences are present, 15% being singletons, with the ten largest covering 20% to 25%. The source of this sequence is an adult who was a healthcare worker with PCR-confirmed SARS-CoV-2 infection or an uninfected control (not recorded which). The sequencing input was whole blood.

The CDR3 DNA sequence: TGCGCCAGCAGCCAAGGGGGCCTAGCGGAGGGGGAGACCCAGTACTTC. Its translation is CASSQGGLAEGETQYF. This chain links TRBV4-1 with TRBJ2-5; 7 positions agree with TRBD2. Germline V gives CDR1 MGHRA, CDR2 YSYEKL. There are 16 residues in the CDR3. Germline trimming cut 1 base from V and 5 bases from J; bases unmatched to any gene: 10.